This T cell receptor (beta chain) was sequenced for a study of control samples from healthy donors and cancer patients. Method: immunoSEQ multiplex PCR; TCRdb's copy keeps in-frame clones and lacks some. Found here are approximately 150,000 clones, more than 85% of them singletons; the top ten hold 0.68%. This CDR3 has 14 residues. The germline V and J ends were trimmed by 7 bases and 6 bases, with 18 bases remaining between them. In germline, CDR1 is SGHRS, CDR2 YFSETQ. The genes are TRBV5-1 and TRBJ2-3; no clear D gene. This clonotype was obtained from a woman in her twenties or thirties in good health. Input material: blood. The CDR3 loop is CASGRLDLRDTQYF. In nucleotides, the CDR3 is TGCGCCAGCGGCCGACTGGACCTCCGGGATACGCAGTATTTT.